This T cell receptor beta chain was observed in a study of a mutant IDH1 vaccine in newly diagnosed glioma. Turning to the study itself: With temozolomide cycles, or 4-6 weeks after radiotherapy alone, vaccination was started. Males made up about 60% and females about 38% of treated patients, whose mean age was about 37 years.

Profiled with immunoSEQ multiplex PCR; TCRdb holds only in-frame clones, not every one. The sample holds about 59,000 clones, 90% seen once. The time point was: week 5, during vaccination. The investigators gave 300 ug of mutant IDH1 20-mer peptide in each vaccine dose, together with topical imiquimod. V was trimmed by 6 bases and J by 0 bases, leaving 12 bases between them. This CDR3 comprises 15 residues. CDR1 is MNHEY and CDR2 is SMNVEV in the germline V gene (reference sequence). Comment on this clone: Its antigen remains unknown.

Regarding the study as a whole: Whatever changes occurred in top peripheral T cell clonotypes seemed unrelated to pseudoprogression. Altogether, around 93% of patients exhibited vaccine-induced immune responses.

The rearrangement links TRBV27 to TRBJ1-5; D gene unclear. The source was PBMCs, collected from a glioma patient whose treatment included an IDH1 peptide vaccine. This receptor was taken from a woman aged 40 to 55 with glioma. This chain's CDR3 is CASRGLSSSNQPQHF. CDR3 DNA sequence: TGTGCCAGCAGAGGTCTATCGAGTAGCAATCAGCCCCAGCATTTT.